These T cell receptor beta chains were read from a single sample in a study of PD-1 blockade in classical Hodgkin lymphoma. Some clones are missing from TCRdb's copy, which holds only in-frame ones; the method was immunoSEQ multiplex PCR. The repertoire holds some 30,000 clones, around 70% seen once, with approximately 3.5% in the top ten. The specimen comprised peripheral blood mononuclear cells (PBMCs), sampled before the fourth cycle of nivolumab. Receptors were obtained from a human donor with classical Hodgkin lymphoma. Both conserved end residues are part of each CDR3. The order of the fields is clone size, D gene, J gene, V gene, CDR3 DNA, CDR3 protein. D genes are given only for firm matches. Part of the rows lack a size; the others show once, few, many or a class for expanded clones.

size: -; D: -; J: TRBJ1-1; V: TRBV28; DNA: TGTGCCAGCAGGGAGACGTTCACTGAAGCTTTCTTT; CDR3: CASRETFTEAFF
size: few; D: -; J: TRBJ2-7; V: TRBV5-1; DNA: TGCGCCAGCAGCTTGGAACGCGCAGAGGAGGGATACGAGCAGTACTTC; CDR3: CASSLERAEEGYEQYF
size: -; D: -; J: TRBJ1-3; V: TRBV7-9; DNA: TGTGCCAGCAGCTGGAGCGAGAACTCTGGAAACACCATATATTTT; CDR3: CASSWSENSGNTIYF
size: few; D: TRBD1; J: TRBJ2-2; V: TRBV2; DNA: TGTGCCAGCAGTGTACAGGGGGCGATCACCGGGGAGCTGTTTTTT; CDR3: CASSVQGAITGELFF
size: few; D: -; J: TRBJ2-7; V: TRBV10-2; DNA: TGCGCCAGCAGTACGGGTTCCTACGAGCAGTACTTC; CDR3: CASSTGSYEQYF
size: -; D: -; J: TRBJ1-1; V: TRBV6-1; DNA: TGTGCCAGCAGTCTCAGGGCACCGAACACTGAAGCTTTCTTT; CDR3: CASSLRAPNTEAFF
size: -; D: TRBD1; J: TRBJ2-7; V: TRBV7-2; DNA: TGTGCCAGCAGCTTGGTAACAGGGGCCTCCTCCGAGCAGTACTTC; CDR3: CASSLVTGASSEQYF
size: -; D: -; J: TRBJ2-4; V: TRBV15; DNA: TGTGCCACCAGCAGAGATTTCCCCCCGATGGAAAACATTCAGTACTTC; CDR3: CATSRDFPPMENIQYF
size: -; D: TRBD1; J: TRBJ2-1; V: TRBV6-1; DNA: TGTGCCACCGAGCCCCGGGACAGGGGCTACAATGAGCAGTTCTTC; CDR3: CATEPRDRGYNEQFF
size: -; D: -; J: TRBJ2-3; V: TRBV6-6; DNA: TGTGCCAGCAGAGCACTCACAGATACGCAGTATTTT; CDR3: CASRALTDTQYF
size: -; D: TRBD1; J: TRBJ2-2; V: TRBV2; DNA: TGTGCCAGCAGCCGACAGGGGATACCGAACACCGGGGAGCTGTTTTTT; CDR3: CASSRQGIPNTGELFF
size: few; D: -; J: TRBJ1-2; V: TRBV28; DNA: TGTGCCAGCAGTTTTGGCCTAACCTATGGCTACACCTTC; CDR3: CASSFGLTYGYTF
size: -; D: -; J: TRBJ1-2; V: TRBV6-5; DNA: TGTGCCAGCTCTAACGGGGGTACCTATGGCTACACCTTC; CDR3: CASSNGGTYGYTF
size: -; D: -; J: TRBJ2-3; V: TRBV28; DNA: TGTGCCAGCAGTTCCTGGGACGGGGTCCGGGCAGATACGCAGTATTTT; CDR3: CASSSWDGVRADTQYF
size: -; D: -; J: TRBJ2-3; V: TRBV6-6; DNA: TGTGCCAGCAGTTACCTTGGGGCAGATACGCAGTATTTT; CDR3: CASSYLGADTQYF
size: -; D: -; J: TRBJ1-1; V: TRBV6-1; DNA: TGTGCCAGCATTCGAATAGGGGAGAACACTGAAGCTTTCTTT; CDR3: CASIRIGENTEAFF
size: -; D: -; J: TRBJ1-4; V: TRBV7-2; DNA: TGTGCCAGCAGCTTAGGAGGGGTGAGAGAAGAAAAACTGTTTTTT; CDR3: CASSLGGVREEKLFF
size: -; D: -; J: TRBJ2-5; V: TRBV15; DNA: TGTGCCACCAGCAGAGGACCTACGGAGACCCAGTACTTC; CDR3: CATSRGPTETQYF
size: -; D: -; J: TRBJ1-5; V: TRBV19; DNA: TGTGCCAGTAGTAGCAGGGGCAATCAGCCCCAGCATTTT; CDR3: CASSSRGNQPQHF
size: -; D: -; J: TRBJ1-5; V: TRBV19; DNA: TGTGCCAGTAGTCCCCTCCCCGGCTGGCCCCAGCATTTT; CDR3: CASSPLPGWPQHF
size: -; D: -; J: TRBJ2-1; V: TRBV19; DNA: TGTGCCAGTAGTATACGCGACTCCACCGTTGAGCAGTTCTTC; CDR3: CASSIRDSTVEQFF
size: -; D: -; J: TRBJ2-3; V: TRBV4-2; DNA: TGTGCCAGCAGCCGAGACGAAGGGGAAACGCAGTATTTT; CDR3: CASSRDEGETQYF
size: few; D: -; J: TRBJ2-1; V: TRBV13; DNA: TGTGCCAGCAGCTTAGGTAGTGGGTCCGCGAGCTCCTACAATGAGCAGTTCTTC; CDR3: CASSLGSGSASSYNEQFF
size: few; D: -; J: TRBJ2-2; V: TRBV6-5; DNA: TGTGCCAGCAGCCCCAAGGGCGGAACCGGGGAGCTGTTTTTT; CDR3: CASSPKGGTGELFF
size: -; D: -; J: TRBJ2-7; V: TRBV7-3; DNA: TGTGCCAGCAGCTTAACCGGCGGCGAGCAGTACTTC; CDR3: CASSLTGGEQYF